This T cell receptor (beta chain) is drawn from a study of lymphopenia after photon versus proton radiotherapy. Assay used: immunoSEQ multiplex PCR; TCRdb lists only in-frame clones, some missing. Of roughly 30,000 clones in the sample, under 90% were seen once. This clonotype originated in a woman aged 50 to 60 with pancreatic cancer. This specimen consisted of peripheral blood, obtained from a patient treated with photon-based radiotherapy.

CDR3 region: CASSWGGNTEAFF. DNA of the CDR3: TGTGCCAGCAGCTGGGGGGGAAACACTGAAGCTTTCTTT. The chain employs TRBV14 and TRBJ1-1; weak D call: TRBD1 (5 bases). Per the germline V gene, CDR1 is SGHDN and CDR2 is FVKESK. The CDR3 is made up of 13 amino acids. V lost 5 bases, J lost 2 bases, and 9 bases lay in between.